Listed here are 26 T cell receptor beta chains from one sample, sequenced in a study of control samples from healthy donors and cancer patients. Some clones are missing from TCRdb's copy, which holds only in-frame ones; the method was immunoSEQ multiplex PCR. The sample lists about 78,000 clones, 70% to 90% seen once, with roughly 7.2% in the top ten. The sample taken for sequencing was blood. The receptors here all came from an older woman in good health.

The chain recombines TRBV6-1 with TRBJ1-2, with TRBD1 identical over 10 bases. V dropped 1 base and J dropped 2; count of bases not matched to a gene: 1. Looked up from germline, CDR1 is MNHNS and CDR2 is SASEGT. The CDR3 covers 15 residues. CDR3 sequence reads: CASSEGQGANYGYTF. Here the CDR3 DNA reads TGTGCCAGCAGTGAAGGACAGGGGGCGAACTATGGCTACACCTTC.

This clone was detected only a few times. V and J are TRBV6-4 and TRBJ1-1; 12 bases map to TRBD1. With 0 bases clipped from V and 1 base from J, the junction kept 9 bases outside the gene matches. The length of the CDR3 is 19 residues. The germline V gene encodes CDR1 MRHNA and CDR2 SNTAGT. CDR3 sequence: CASSDSGTGGMIWNTEAFF. The DNA for the CDR3 is TGTGCCAGCAGTGACTCAGGGACAGGGGGCATGATTTGGAACACTGAAGCTTTCTTT.

The V call is TRBV6-2 or TRBV6-3, the J call TRBJ2-5; possibly TRBD2 for D (5 bases). The CDR3 covers 14 residues. The germline V gene encodes CDR1 MNHEY and CDR2 SVGEGT. The V gene lost 2 bases and the J gene lost 0 bases, with 7 bases spanning the gap. CDR3 sequence: CASSYPDYQETQYF. Written as DNA, the CDR3 is TGTGCCAGCAGTTACCCGGACTACCAAGAGACCCAGTACTTC.

This chain links TRBV14 with TRBJ2-7; the D gene is possibly TRBD1 (6 bases). The CDR3 consists of 16 residues. Trimming took off 2 bases at V and 1 base at J, with 15 bases between the two ends. Germline CDR1 and CDR2: SGHDN and FVKESK. CDR3: CASSQTGTRRSYEQYF. The CDR3 nucleotides read TGTGCCAGCAGCCAAACTGGGACACGGAGATCCTACGAGCAGTACTTC.

This chain links TRBV6-2 or TRBV6-3 with TRBJ1-2, with TRBD1 matching 10 bases. Trimming removed 2 bases from V and 3 bases from J; junction bases left unmatched: 3. This CDR3 has 15 residues. Germline V gene lookup returns CDR1 MNHEY and CDR2 SVGEGT. The DNA of the CDR3 is TGTGCCAGCAGTTACCCGGGACAGGGGTACTATGGCTACACCTTC. It specifies CASSYPGQGYYGYTF.

The chain carries TRBV11-2 and TRBJ1-2; TRBD1 aligns across 8 bases. V lost 5 bases, J lost 0 bases, and 2 bases stayed unmatched. The CDR3 spans 14 residues. Germline CDR1 reads SGHAT; CDR2 reads FQNNGV. CDR3 DNA: TGTGCCAGCAGCACAGGGGGGACTAACTATGGCTACACCTTC. The encoded protein is CASSTGGTNYGYTF.

V usage is TRBV3-1 (or the pseudogene TRBV3-2) and J usage is TRBJ1-1; D is possibly TRBD1 (5 bases). Germline V gene sequence: CDR1 LGHDT, CDR2 YNNKEL (reference sequence). The CDR3 runs 14 residues. The V end lost 4 bases, the J end lost 5 bases, and 14 bases lay between the germline ends. CDR3 residues: CASSLQGRETEAFF. The CDR3 DNA follows: TGTGCCAGCAGCCTGCAGGGCCGAGAAACTGAAGCTTTCTTT.

The chain combines TRBV7-8 with TRBJ2-7; TRBD1 might be the D (5 bases). CDR1 is SGHVS, CDR2 FQNEAQ, per germline. Trimming took off 2 bases at V and 2 bases at J, with 10 bases between the two ends. CDR3 length: 14 residues. CDR3 protein: CASSLLGVTYEQYF. The CDR3 region has the DNA TGTGCCAGCAGCTTATTAGGGGTCACCTACGAGCAGTACTTC.

The chain has TRBV19 and TRBJ1-2; TRBD1 agrees at 9 bases. The ends lost 6 bases at V and 6 bases at J; junction bases unmatched: 5. The germline gives CDR1 LNHDA, CDR2 SQIVND (reference sequence). The CDR3 has 13 amino acids. CDR3 DNA sequence: TGTGCCAGTAGAATTGACAGGGGGAATGGCTACACCTTC. Encoded protein: CASRIDRGNGYTF.

J is TRBJ2-1 and V is TRBV24-1, with no clear D. The length of the CDR3 is 14 residues. Germline lookup yields CDR1 KGHDR and CDR2 SFDVKD. V was shortened by 0 bases and J by 5 bases, with 7 bases between the two germline ends. DNA of the CDR3: TGTGCCACCAGTGATTTGGACCCCGACAATGAGCAGTTCTTC. The encoded protein is CATSDLDPDNEQFF.

This clone was found once. The genes are TRBV29-1 and TRBJ2-1; D remains unclear. The V end lost 5 bases, the J end lost 4 bases, and 12 bases lay between the germline ends. CDR3 size: 13 residues. Germline CDR1 and CDR2: SQVTM and ANQGSEA. In DNA form, the CDR3 reads TGCAGCGTTCGGCACTTCGATTACAATGAGCAGTTCTTC. It is translated as CSVRHFDYNEQFF.

The chain couples TRBV27 to TRBJ1-2; D ambiguous. The V end lost 0 bases, the J end lost 8 bases, and 13 bases lay between the germline ends. The CDR3 spans 14 residues. Germline V CDR1 and CDR2: MNHEY, SMNVEV (reference sequence). The CDR3 DNA follows: TGTGCCAGCAGTTTATCTTCCTCGTATGAGGGCTACACCTTC. It specifies CASSLSSSYEGYTF.

This clone was picked up one time. The V gene is TRBV6-5, the J gene TRBJ1-3, with 7 nucleotides matching TRBD1. Germline lookup yields CDR1 MNHEY and CDR2 SVGAGI. The V gene end was trimmed by 7 bases and the J gene end by 1 base; junction bases not matched to a gene: 7. The CDR3 consists of 15 residues. The CDR3 is CASTRQGESGNTIYF. Written as DNA, the CDR3 is TGTGCCAGCACTAGACAGGGAGAGTCTGGAAACACCATATATTTT.

The rearrangement joins TRBV5-1 to TRBJ1-3; tentative D call: TRBD1 (6 bases). The CDR3 is 16 amino acids. V shed 4 bases and J shed 3 bases, with 17 bases lying between them. The germline V gene encodes CDR1 SGHRS and CDR2 YFSETQ. The CDR3 protein is CASSPVGGTDGNTIYF. The CDR3 DNA reads as TGCGCCAGCAGCCCGGTAGGGGGGACGGATGGAAACACCATATATTTT.

The CDR3 nucleotides read TGTGCCTGGAGTCGATTCGGGACAGGATTATACGAGCAGTACTTC. This gives the protein CAWSRFGTGLYEQYF. This chain joins TRBV30 and TRBJ2-7; 8 bases agree with TRBD1. The CDR3 has 15 residues. Germline CDR1 GTSNPN, CDR2 SVGIG (reference sequence). Unmatched junction bases numbered 10, after V lost 2 bases and J lost 4 bases. Full variable domain (rest looked up from reference TRBV30 and TRBJ2-7): SQTIHQWPATLVQPVGSPLSLECTVEGTSNPNLYWYRQAAGRGLQLLFYSVGIGQISSEVPQNLSASRPQDRQFILSSKKLLLSDSGFYLCAWSRFGTGLYEQYFGPGTRLTVT.

J is TRBJ1-1 and V is TRBV11-2; no reliable D call. Trimming cost V 3 bases and J 1 base, with 9 bases left between them. This CDR3 has 14 amino acids. The germline V gene has CDR1 SGHAT and CDR2 FQNNGV. CDR3 region: CASSLVGGNTEAFF. CDR3 bases: TGTGCCAGCAGCTTGGTTGGCGGGAACACTGAAGCTTTCTTT.

The V and J genes are TRBV19 and TRBJ1-5; no clear D gene. The ends were cut back, 7 bases at V and 7 bases at J, with 23 bases in the middle. Germline lookup yields CDR1 LNHDA and CDR2 SQIVND (reference sequence). This CDR3 comprises 16 residues. The CDR3, as DNA: TGTGCCAGTAAACCCCAGGTGTCAGTCGGGTGGCAGCCCCAGCATTTT. Its protein is CASKPQVSVGWQPQHF.

The chain has TRBV27 and TRBJ1-1; D uncertain. Germline V gene lookup returns CDR1 MNHEY and CDR2 SMNVEV (reference sequence). V gave up 8 bases and J gave up 8 bases, with 15 bases separating them. The CDR3 is made up of 12 amino acids. CDR3 sequence reads: CASASLGLEAFF. CDR3 bases: TGTGCCAGCGCCTCTCTAGGGTTAGAAGCTTTCTTT.

V and J are TRBV6-2 or TRBV6-3 and TRBJ2-6; 7 nucleotides agree with TRBD1. The CDR3 consists of 16 residues. Per the germline V gene, CDR1 is MNHEY and CDR2 is SVGEGT. Losses at the gene ends were 4 bases for V and 4 bases for J; bases not matched to a gene: 7. Written as DNA, the CDR3 is TGTGCCAGCAGTTTCCCCGGACAGGCCGGGGCCAACGTCCTGACTTTC. It specifies CASSFPGQAGANVLTF.

This chain links TRBV30 with TRBJ1-6, with TRBD1 identical over 9 bases. Germline V gene data show CDR1 as GTSNPN and CDR2 as SVGIG (reference sequence). The CDR3 loop spans 14 amino acids. The V segment lost 4 bases and the J segment 4 bases; nucleotides outside the gene matches: 2. The CDR3 protein is CAWTDRGYNSPLHF. CDR3 bases: TGTGCCTGGACCGACAGGGGGTATAATTCACCCCTCCACTTT.

This rearrangement joins TRBV5-1 to TRBJ2-5; D is undetermined. This CDR3 comprises 13 residues. Trimming took 2 bases from V and 4 from J, leaving 9 bases between them. The V gene's germline CDR1 is SGHRS and CDR2 YFSETQ. The CDR3 loop reads CASSLRLRETQYF. Written as DNA, the CDR3 is TGCGCCAGCAGCTTACGGTTGAGAGAGACCCAGTACTTC. Supplemented by reference TRBV5-1 and TRBJ2-5, the full variable domain reads KAGVTQTPRYLIKTRGQQVTLSCSPISGHRSVSWYQQTPGQGLQFLFEYFSETQRNKGNFPGRFSGRQFSNSRSEMNVSTLELGDSALYLCASSLRLRETQYFGPGTRLLVL.

This clone appeared once. The J gene is TRBJ2-1, the V gene TRBV5-1; 7 bases agree with TRBD2. The length of the CDR3 is 16 residues. CDR1 is SGHRS, CDR2 YFSETQ, per germline. V dropped 1 base and J dropped 4; count of bases not matched to a gene: 8. The CDR3 is CASSLPPAGIYNEQFF. The CDR3 coding sequence is TGCGCCAGCAGCTTGCCGCCAGCGGGGATTTACAATGAGCAGTTCTTC. Full variable domain (rest looked up from reference TRBV5-1 and TRBJ2-1): KAGVTQTPRYLIKTRGQQVTLSCSPISGHRSVSWYQQTPGQGLQFLFEYFSETQRNKGNFPGRFSGRQFSNSRSEMNVSTLELGDSALYLCASSLPPAGIYNEQFFGPGTRLTVL.

The chain couples TRBV5-1 to TRBJ2-7; a weak D match, TRBD1 (6 bases). There are 13 residues in the CDR3. V was trimmed by 7 bases and J by 6 bases, leaving 17 bases between them. Germline lookup yields CDR1 SGHRS and CDR2 YFSETQ. CDR3 amino acids: CASGTGFSPEQYF. The CDR3 coding sequence is TGCGCCAGCGGCACAGGGTTTTCGCCCGAGCAGTACTTC. Full variable domain (outside the CDR3, taken from reference TRBV5-1 and TRBJ2-7): KAGVTQTPRYLIKTRGQQVTLSCSPISGHRSVSWYQQTPGQGLQFLFEYFSETQRNKGNFPGRFSGRQFSNSRSEMNVSTLELGDSALYLCASGTGFSPEQYFGPGTRLTVT.

This sequence joins TRBV19 and TRBJ1-2; tentative D call: TRBD1 (6 bases). Trimming shortened V by 9 bases and J by 7 bases, and 24 bases separated the two germline ends. Germline lookup yields CDR1 LNHDA and CDR2 SQIVND (reference sequence). This CDR3 has 15 residues. The CDR3 loop is CASHRSGQTHLGYTF. The CDR3 DNA reads TGTGCCAGCCATCGATCGGGACAAACCCATCTTGGCTACACCTTC.

V is TRBV7-2 and J is TRBJ1-3; D unclear. Germline-derived CDR1 and CDR2 are SGHTA and FQGNSA. V lost 3 bases, J lost 8 bases, and 11 bases lay in between. This CDR3 contains 13 residues. CDR3 in DNA: TGTGCCAGCAGCTTCCGGGGAGGAGACACCATATATTTT. Encoded protein: CASSFRGGDTIYF.

This clone came up a few times. The chain recombines TRBV19 with TRBJ2-5, with 13 bases aligning to TRBD2. Germline V gene lookup returns CDR1 LNHDA and CDR2 SQIVND (reference sequence). There are 17 residues in the CDR3. Unmatched junction bases numbered 12, after V lost 5 bases and J lost 6 bases. CDR3 coding DNA: TGTGCCAGTAGTGATACCAGGACTAGCGGGAGTTTTAAGACCCAGTACTTC. Its protein product is CASSDTRTSGSFKTQYF.